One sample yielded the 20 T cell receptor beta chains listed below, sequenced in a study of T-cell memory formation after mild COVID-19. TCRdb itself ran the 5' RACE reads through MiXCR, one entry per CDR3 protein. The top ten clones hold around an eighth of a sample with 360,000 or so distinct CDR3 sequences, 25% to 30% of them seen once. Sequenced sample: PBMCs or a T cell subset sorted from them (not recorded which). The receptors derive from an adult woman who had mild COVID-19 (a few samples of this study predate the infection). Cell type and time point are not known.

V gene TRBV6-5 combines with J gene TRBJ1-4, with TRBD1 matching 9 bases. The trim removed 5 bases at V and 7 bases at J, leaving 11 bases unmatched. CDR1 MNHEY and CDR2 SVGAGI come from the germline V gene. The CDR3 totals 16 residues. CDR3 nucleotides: TGTGCCAGCAGTATTTCCGGGACAGGGTCGTTTGAAAAACTGTTTTTT. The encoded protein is CASSISGTGSFEKLFF.

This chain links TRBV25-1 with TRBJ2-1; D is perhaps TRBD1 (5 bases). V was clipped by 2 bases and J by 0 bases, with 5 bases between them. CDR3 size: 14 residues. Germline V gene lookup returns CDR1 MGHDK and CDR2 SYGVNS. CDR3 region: CASSERGSYNEQFF. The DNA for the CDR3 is TGTGCCAGCAGTGAAAGGGGCTCCTACAATGAGCAGTTCTTC.

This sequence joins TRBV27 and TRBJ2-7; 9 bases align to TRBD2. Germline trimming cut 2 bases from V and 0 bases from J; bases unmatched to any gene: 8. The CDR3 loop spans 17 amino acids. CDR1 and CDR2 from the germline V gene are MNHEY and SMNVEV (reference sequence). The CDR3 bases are TGTGCCAGCAGTTTACGGTTAGCGGGAGTCAACTCCTACGAGCAGTACTTC. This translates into CASSLRLAGVNSYEQYF.

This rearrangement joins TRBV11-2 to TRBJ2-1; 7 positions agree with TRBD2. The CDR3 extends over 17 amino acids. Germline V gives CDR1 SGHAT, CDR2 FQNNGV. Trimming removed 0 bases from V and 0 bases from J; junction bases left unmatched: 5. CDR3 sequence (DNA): TGTGCCAGCAGCTTAGAGAGGCTAGCGGCCTCCTACAATGAGCAGTTCTTC. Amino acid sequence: CASSLERLAASYNEQFF.

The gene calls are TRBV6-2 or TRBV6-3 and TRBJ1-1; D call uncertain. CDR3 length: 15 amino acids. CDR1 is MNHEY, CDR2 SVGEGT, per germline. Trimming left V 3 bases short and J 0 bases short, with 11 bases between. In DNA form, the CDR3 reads TGTGCCAGCAGTTATGGGCGCAGCATGAACACTGAAGCTTTCTTT. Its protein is CASSYGRSMNTEAFF.

The CDR3 DNA is TGTGCCACCAGTGATTCGACTAGGCCTCAGCCCCAGCATTTT. Its protein product is CATSDSTRPQPQHF. V is TRBV24-1 and J is TRBJ1-5, with no clear D. V was clipped by 2 bases and J by 6 bases, with 10 bases between them. The CDR3 loop spans 14 amino acids. Germline CDR1 is KGHDR and CDR2 is SFDVKD.

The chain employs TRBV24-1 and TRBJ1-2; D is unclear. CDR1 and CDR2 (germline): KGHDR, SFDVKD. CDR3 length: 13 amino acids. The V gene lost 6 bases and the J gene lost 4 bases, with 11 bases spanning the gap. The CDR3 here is CATSNGAPYGYTF. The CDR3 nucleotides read TGTGCCACCAGTAACGGAGCCCCCTATGGCTACACCTTC.

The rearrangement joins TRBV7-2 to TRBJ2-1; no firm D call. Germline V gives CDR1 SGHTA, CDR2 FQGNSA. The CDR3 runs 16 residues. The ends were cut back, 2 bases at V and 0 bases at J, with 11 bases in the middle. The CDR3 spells CASSLRFSHSYNEQFF. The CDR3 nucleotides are TGTGCCAGCAGCTTAAGGTTTAGTCACTCCTACAATGAGCAGTTCTTC. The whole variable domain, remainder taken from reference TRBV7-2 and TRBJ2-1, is GAGVSQSPSNKVTEKGKDVELRCDPISGHTALYWYRQSLGQGLEFLIYFQGNSAPDKSGLPSDRFSAERTGGSVSTLTIQRTQQEDSAVYLCASSLRFSHSYNEQFFGPGTRLTVL.

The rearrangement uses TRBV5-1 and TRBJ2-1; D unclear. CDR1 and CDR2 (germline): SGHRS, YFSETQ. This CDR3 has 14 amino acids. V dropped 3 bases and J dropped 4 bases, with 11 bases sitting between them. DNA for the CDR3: TGCGCCAGCAGCTCCCTTGACATTTACAATGAGCAGTTCTTC. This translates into CASSSLDIYNEQFF.

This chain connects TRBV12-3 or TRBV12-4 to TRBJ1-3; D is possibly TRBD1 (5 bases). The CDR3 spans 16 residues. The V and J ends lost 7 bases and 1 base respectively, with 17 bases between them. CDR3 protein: CASIRGQMGSGNTIYF. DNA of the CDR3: TGTGCCAGCATTCGCGGACAAATGGGATCTGGAAACACCATATATTTT.

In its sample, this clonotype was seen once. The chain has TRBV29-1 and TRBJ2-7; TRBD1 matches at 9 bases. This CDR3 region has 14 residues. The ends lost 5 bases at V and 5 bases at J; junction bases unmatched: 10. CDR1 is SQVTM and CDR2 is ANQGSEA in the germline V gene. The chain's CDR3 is CSVTSGQGFNEQYF. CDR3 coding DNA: TGCAGCGTTACTTCGGGACAGGGATTCAACGAGCAGTACTTC.

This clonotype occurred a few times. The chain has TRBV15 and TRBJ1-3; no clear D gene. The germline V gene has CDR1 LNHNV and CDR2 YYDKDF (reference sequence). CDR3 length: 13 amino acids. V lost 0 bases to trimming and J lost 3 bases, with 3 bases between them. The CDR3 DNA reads TGTGCCACCAGCAGAGAAGTTGGAAACACCATATATTTT. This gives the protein CATSREVGNTIYF.

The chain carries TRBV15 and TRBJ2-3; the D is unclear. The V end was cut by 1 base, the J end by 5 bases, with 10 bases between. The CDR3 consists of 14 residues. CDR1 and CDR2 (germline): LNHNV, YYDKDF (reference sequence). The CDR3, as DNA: TGTGCCACCAGCAGAGCAGTGAGGAAAGATACGCAGTATTTT. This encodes CATSRAVRKDTQYF.

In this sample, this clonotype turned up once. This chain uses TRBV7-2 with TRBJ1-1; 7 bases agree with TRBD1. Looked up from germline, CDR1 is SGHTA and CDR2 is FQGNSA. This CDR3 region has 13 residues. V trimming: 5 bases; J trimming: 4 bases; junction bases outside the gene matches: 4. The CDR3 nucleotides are TGTGCCAGCAGCACGAAGGGGGCCACTGAAGCTTTCTTT. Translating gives CASSTKGATEAFF.

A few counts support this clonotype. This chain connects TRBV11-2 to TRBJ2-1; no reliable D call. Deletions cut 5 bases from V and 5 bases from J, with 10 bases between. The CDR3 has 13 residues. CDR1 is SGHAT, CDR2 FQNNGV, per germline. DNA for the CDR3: TGTGCCAGCAGCACAAATACCGACAATGAGCAGTTCTTC. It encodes CASSTNTDNEQFF.

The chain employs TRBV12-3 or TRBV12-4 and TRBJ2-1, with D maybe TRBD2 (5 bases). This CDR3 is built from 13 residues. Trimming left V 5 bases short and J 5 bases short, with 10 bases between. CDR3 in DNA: TGTGCCAGCAGTCCGGGGTGGAACAATGAGCAGTTCTTC. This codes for CASSPGWNNEQFF.

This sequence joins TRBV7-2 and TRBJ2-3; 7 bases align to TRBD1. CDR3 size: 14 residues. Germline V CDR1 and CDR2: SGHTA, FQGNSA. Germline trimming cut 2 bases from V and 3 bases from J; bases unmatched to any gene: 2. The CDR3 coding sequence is TGTGCCAGCAGCTTAATGACAGGGACAGATACGCAGTATTTT. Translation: CASSLMTGTDTQYF.

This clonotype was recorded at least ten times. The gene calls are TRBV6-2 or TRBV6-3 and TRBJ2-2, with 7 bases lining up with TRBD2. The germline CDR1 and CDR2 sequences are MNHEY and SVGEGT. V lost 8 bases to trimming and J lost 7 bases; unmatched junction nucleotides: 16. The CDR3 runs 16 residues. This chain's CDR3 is CASLPTGLGGSGELFF. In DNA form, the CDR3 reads TGTGCCAGCCTACCTACCGGATTGGGGGGGAGCGGGGAGCTGTTTTTT.

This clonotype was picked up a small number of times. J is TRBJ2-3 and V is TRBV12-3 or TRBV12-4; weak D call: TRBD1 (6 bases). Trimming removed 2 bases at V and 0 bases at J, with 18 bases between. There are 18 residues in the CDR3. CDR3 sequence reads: CASSLLERGGDSTDTQYF. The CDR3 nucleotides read TGTGCCAGCAGTTTACTAGAGCGAGGGGGAGACAGCACAGATACGCAGTATTTT.

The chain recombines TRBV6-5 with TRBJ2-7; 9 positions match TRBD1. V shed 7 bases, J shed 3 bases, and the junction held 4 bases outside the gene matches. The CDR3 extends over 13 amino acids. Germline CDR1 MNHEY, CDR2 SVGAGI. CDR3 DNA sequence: TGTGCCAGCAAAACAGGGGGCTACTACGAGCAGTACTTC. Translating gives CASKTGGYYEQYF.